This T cell receptor beta chain derives from a study of blood T cell repertoires in COVID-19. Study-wide background: Samples representing acute and convalescent COVID-19 were sourced from the United States, Italy and Spain.

Trimming stripped 0 bases from V and 4 bases from J, with 12 bases between. The CDR3 is 15 residues long. Germline values: CDR1 SGHRS, CDR2 YFSETQ. Generated by immunoSEQ multiplex PCR, the TCRdb table keeps only in-frame clones and is missing some. The sample holds some 340,000 clones, 70% to 90% seen once. The sequencing input was PBMCs or T cells enriched from blood (not recorded which). This chain joins TRBV5-1 and TRBJ2-3, with D maybe TRBD1 (5 bases). This sequence originates from a woman in her 30s who had recovered from COVID-19. The CDR3 region has the DNA TGCGCCAGCAGCTTGGGGCAGGGCATGGCAGATACGCAGTATTTT. It specifies CASSLGQGMADTQYF.